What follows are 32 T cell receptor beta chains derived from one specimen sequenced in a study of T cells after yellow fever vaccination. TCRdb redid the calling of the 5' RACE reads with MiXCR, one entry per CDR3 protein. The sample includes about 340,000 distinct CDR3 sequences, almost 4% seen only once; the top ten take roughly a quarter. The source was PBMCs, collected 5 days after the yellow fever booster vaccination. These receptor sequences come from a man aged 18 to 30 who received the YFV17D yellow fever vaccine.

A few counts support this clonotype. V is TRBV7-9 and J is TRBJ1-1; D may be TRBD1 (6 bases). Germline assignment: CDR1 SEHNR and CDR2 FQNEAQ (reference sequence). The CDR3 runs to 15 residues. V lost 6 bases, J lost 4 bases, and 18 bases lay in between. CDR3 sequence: CASSSGTMGATEAFF. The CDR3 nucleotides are TGTGCCAGCAGTAGTGGGACAATGGGGGCCACTGAAGCTTTCTTT.

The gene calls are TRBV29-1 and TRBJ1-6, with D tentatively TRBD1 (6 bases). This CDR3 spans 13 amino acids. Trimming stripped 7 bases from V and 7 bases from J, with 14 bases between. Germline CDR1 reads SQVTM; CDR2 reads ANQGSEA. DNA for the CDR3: TGCAGCGCATCACAGGGAGCGAATTCACCCCTCCACTTT. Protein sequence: CSASQGANSPLHF.

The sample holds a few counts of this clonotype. The CDR3 region is CASSSPNPGWSSYGYTF. The CDR3 DNA follows: TGTGCCAGCAGTTCCCCAAACCCCGGGTGGTCGTCTTATGGCTACACCTTC. The chain carries TRBV6-5 and TRBJ1-2; D remains unclear. Looked up from germline, CDR1 is MNHEY and CDR2 is SVGAGI. The CDR3 has 17 amino acids. V was cut by 4 bases and J by 5 bases, with 23 bases left in between.

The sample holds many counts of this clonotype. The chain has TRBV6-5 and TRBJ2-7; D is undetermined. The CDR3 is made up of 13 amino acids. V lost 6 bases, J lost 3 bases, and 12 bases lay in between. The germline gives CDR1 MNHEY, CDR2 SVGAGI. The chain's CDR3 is CASSPSGSYEQYF. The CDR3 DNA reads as TGTGCCAGCAGCCCGTCGGGCAGCTACGAGCAGTACTTC.

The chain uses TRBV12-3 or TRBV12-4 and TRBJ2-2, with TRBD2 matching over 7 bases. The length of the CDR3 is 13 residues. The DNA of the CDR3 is TGTGCTACCGGCGGGGGGAACACCGGGGAGCTGTTTTTT. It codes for CATGGGNTGELFF.

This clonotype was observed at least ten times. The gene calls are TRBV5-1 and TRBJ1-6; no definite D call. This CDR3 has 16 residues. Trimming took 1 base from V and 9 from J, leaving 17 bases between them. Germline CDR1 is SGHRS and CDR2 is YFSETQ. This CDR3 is CASSLTDAQGGSPLHF. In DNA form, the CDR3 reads TGCGCCAGCAGCTTGACGGACGCCCAAGGAGGTTCACCCCTCCACTTT.

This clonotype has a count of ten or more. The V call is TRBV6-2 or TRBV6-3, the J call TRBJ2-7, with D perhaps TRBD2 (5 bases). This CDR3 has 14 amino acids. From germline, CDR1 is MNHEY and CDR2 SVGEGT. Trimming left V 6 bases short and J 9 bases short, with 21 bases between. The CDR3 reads CASSLRTGLTAQYF. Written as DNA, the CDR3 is TGTGCCAGCAGCCTACGGACCGGACTGACGGCGCAGTACTTC.

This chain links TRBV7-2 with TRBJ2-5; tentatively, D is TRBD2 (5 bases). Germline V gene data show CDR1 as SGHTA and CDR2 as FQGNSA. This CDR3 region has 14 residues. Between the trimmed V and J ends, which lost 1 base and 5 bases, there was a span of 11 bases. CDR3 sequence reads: CASSLGLEAETQYF. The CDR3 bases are TGTGCCAGCAGCTTAGGTCTGGAGGCGGAGACCCAGTACTTC.

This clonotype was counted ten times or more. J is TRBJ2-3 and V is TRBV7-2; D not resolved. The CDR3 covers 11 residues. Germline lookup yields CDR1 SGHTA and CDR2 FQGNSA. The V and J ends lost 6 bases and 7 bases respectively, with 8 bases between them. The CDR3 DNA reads TGTGCCAGCAGTCAGGAGAATACGCAGTATTTT. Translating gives CASSQENTQYF.

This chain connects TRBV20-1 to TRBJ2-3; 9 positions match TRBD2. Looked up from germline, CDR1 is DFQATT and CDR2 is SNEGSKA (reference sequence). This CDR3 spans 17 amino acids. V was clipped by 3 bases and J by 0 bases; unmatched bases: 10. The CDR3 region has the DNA TGCAGTGCTAGTAGCGGGGGTTCGCCCTCTAGCACAGATACGCAGTATTTT. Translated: CSASSGGSPSSTDTQYF.

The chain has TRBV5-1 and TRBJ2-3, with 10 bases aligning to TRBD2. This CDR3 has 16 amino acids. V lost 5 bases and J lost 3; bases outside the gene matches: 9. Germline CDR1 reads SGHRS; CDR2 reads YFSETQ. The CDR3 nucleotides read TGCGCCAGCAGTCCTCAGCGGGGGGGTTCGACAGATACGCAGTATTTT. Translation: CASSPQRGGSTDTQYF. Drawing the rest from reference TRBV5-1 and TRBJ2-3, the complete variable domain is KAGVTQTPRYLIKTRGQQVTLSCSPISGHRSVSWYQQTPGQGLQFLFEYFSETQRNKGNFPGRFSGRQFSNSRSEMNVSTLELGDSALYLCASSPQRGGSTDTQYFGPGTRLTVL.

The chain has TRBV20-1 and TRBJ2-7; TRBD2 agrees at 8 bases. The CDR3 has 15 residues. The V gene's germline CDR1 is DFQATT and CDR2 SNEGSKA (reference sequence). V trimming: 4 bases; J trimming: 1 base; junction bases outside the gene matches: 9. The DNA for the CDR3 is TGCAGTGCTAATGGCCCGGGGGGGACTTCCTACGAGCAGTACGTC. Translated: CSANGPGGTSYEQYV.

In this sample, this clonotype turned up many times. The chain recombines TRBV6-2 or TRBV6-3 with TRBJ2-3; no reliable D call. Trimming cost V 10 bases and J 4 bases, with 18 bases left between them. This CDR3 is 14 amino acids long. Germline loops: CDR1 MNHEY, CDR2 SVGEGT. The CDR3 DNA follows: TGTGCCACTGACGGTTCGGATCGACCAGATACGCAGTATTTT. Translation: CATDGSDRPDTQYF.

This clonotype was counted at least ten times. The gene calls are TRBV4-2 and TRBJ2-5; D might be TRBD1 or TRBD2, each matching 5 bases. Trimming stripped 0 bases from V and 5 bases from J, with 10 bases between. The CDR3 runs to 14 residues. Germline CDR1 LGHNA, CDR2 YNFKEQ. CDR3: CASSQDLGEETQYF. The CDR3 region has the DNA TGTGCCAGCAGCCAAGATCTAGGGGAGGAGACCCAGTACTTC.

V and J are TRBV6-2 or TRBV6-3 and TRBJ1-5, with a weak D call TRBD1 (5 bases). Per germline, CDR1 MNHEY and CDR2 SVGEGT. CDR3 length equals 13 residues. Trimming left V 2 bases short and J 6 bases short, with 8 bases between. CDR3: CASSYLRVQPQHF. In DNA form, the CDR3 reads TGTGCCAGCAGTTACCTCAGGGTTCAGCCCCAGCATTTT.

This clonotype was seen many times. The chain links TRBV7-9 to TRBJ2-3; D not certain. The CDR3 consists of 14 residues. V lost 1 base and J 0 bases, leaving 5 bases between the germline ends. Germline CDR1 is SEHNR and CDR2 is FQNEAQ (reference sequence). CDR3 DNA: TGTGCCAGCAGCTTAGGAATTAGCACAGATACGCAGTATTTT. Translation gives CASSLGISTDTQYF.

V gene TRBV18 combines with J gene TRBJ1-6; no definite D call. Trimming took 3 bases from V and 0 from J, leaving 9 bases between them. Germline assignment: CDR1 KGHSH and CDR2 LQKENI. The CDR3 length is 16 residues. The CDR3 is CASSPKVGSYNSPLHF. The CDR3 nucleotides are TGTGCCAGCTCACCCAAGGTCGGCTCCTATAATTCACCCCTCCACTTT.

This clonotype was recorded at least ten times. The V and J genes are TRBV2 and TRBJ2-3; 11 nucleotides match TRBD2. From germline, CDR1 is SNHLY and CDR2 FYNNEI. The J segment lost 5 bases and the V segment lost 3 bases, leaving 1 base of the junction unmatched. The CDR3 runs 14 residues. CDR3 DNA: TGTGCCAGCAGTGATACTAGCGGGGGAGATACGCAGTATTTT. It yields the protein CASSDTSGGDTQYF.

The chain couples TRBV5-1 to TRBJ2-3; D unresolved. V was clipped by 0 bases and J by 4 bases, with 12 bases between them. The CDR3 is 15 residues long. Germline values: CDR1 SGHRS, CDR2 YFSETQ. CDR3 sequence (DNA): TGCGCCAGCAGCTTGGTTAGCTTCGGCCCAGATACGCAGTATTTT. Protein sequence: CASSLVSFGPDTQYF.

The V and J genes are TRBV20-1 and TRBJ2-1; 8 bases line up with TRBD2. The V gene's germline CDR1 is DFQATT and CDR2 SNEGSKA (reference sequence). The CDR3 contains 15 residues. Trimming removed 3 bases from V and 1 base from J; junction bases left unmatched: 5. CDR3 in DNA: TGCAGTGCTAGTCAGCGGGGGCCTTCCTACAATGAGCAGTTCTTC. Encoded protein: CSASQRGPSYNEQFF.

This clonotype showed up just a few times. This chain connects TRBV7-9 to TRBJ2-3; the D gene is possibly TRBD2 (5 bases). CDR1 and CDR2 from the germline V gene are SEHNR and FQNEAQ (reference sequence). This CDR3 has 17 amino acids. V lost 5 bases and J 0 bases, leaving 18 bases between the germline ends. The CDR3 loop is CASSPLRVASSTDTQYF. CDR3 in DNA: TGTGCCAGCAGCCCGCTGCGGGTGGCCTCTAGCACAGATACGCAGTATTTT.

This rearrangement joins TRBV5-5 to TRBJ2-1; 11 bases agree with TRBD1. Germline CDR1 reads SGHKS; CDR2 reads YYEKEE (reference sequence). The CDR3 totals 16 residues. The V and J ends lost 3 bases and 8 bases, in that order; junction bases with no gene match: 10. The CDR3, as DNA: TGTGCCAGCAGCTGGGGAGGACAGGGGGCGATATATGAGCAGTTCTTC. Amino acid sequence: CASSWGGQGAIYEQFF. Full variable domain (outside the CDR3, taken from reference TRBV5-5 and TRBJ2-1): DAGVTQSPTHLIKTRGQQVTLRCSPISGHKSVSWYQQVLGQGPQFIFQYYEKEERGRGNFPDRFSARQFPNYSSELNVNALLLGDSALYLCASSWGGQGAIYEQFFGPGTRLTVL.

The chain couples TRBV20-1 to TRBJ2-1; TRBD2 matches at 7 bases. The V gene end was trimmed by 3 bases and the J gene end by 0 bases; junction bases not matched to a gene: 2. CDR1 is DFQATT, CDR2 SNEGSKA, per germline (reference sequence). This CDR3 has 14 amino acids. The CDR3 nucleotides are TGCAGTGCTAGCGGGGGGAGCTCCTACAATGAGCAGTTCTTC. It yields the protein CSASGGSSYNEQFF.

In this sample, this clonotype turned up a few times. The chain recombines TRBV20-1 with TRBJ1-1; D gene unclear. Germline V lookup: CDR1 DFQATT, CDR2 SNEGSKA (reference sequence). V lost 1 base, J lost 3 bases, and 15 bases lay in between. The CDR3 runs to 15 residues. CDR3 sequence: CSARAINPLDTEAFF. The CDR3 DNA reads TGCAGTGCTAGAGCCATAAATCCCCTGGACACTGAAGCTTTCTTT.

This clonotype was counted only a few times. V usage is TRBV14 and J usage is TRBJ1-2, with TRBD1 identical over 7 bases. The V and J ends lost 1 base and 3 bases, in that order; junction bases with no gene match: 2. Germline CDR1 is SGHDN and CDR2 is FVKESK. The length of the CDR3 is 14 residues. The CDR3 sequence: CASSQAGGYYGYTF. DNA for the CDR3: TGTGCCAGCAGCCAAGCAGGGGGATACTATGGCTACACCTTC.

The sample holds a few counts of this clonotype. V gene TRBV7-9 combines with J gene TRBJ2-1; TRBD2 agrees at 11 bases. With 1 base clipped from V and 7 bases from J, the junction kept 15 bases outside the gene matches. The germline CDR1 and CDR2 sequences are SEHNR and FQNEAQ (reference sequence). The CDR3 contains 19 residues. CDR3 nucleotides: TGTGCCAGCAGCTTAGTGTTCTTCGCCGCCTGGACTAGCGGGAATGAGCAGTTCTTC. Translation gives CASSLVFFAAWTSGNEQFF.

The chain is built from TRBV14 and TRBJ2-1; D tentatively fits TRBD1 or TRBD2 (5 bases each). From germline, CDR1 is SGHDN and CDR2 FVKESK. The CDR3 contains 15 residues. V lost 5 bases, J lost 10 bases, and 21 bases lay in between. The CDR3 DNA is TGTGCCAGCAGCGGGACGAGGACTCCTCTTGAGGAGCAGTTCTTC. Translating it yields CASSGTRTPLEEQFF.

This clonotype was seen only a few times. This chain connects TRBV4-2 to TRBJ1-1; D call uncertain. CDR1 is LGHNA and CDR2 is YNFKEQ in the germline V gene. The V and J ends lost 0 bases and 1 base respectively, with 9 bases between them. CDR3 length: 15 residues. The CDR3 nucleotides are TGTGCCAGCAGCCAAGATAAGCGGACGAACACTGAAGCTTTCTTT. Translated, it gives CASSQDKRTNTEAFF.

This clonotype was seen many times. DNA for the CDR3: TGTGCCAGCAGCTTTAGGGGTTCCTATAATTCACCCCTCCACTTT. Its translation is CASSFRGSYNSPLHF. V gene TRBV7-2 combines with J gene TRBJ1-6, with D possibly TRBD1 on 5 matching bases. The CDR3 contains 15 residues. Germline CDR1 and CDR2: SGHTA and FQGNSA. With 3 bases removed from V and 1 base from J, the gap between germline ends came to 7 bases.

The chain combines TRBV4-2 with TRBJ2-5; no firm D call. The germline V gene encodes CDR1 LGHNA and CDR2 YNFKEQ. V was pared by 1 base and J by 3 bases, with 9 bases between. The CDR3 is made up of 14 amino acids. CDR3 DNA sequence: TGTGCCAGCAGCCAAGGGTCTGAGGAAGAGACCCAGTACTTC. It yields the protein CASSQGSEEETQYF.

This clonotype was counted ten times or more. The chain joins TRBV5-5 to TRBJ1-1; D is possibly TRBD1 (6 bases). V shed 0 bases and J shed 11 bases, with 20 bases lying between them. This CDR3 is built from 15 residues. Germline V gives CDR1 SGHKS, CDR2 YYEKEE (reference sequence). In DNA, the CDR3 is TGTGCCAGCAGCTTGGACTTAGACAGGAGGTTTAGTGCTTTCTTT. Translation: CASSLDLDRRFSAFF.

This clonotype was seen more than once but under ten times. CDR3 amino acids: CASSPRRPADTQYF. The CDR3 DNA reads TGCGCCAGCAGCCCGAGGCGCCCCGCAGATACGCAGTATTTT. The genes are TRBV5-1 and TRBJ2-3; the D is unclear. The CDR3 length is 14 residues. CDR1 is SGHRS and CDR2 is YFSETQ in the germline V gene. V lost 4 bases, J lost 4 bases, and 13 bases lay in between.